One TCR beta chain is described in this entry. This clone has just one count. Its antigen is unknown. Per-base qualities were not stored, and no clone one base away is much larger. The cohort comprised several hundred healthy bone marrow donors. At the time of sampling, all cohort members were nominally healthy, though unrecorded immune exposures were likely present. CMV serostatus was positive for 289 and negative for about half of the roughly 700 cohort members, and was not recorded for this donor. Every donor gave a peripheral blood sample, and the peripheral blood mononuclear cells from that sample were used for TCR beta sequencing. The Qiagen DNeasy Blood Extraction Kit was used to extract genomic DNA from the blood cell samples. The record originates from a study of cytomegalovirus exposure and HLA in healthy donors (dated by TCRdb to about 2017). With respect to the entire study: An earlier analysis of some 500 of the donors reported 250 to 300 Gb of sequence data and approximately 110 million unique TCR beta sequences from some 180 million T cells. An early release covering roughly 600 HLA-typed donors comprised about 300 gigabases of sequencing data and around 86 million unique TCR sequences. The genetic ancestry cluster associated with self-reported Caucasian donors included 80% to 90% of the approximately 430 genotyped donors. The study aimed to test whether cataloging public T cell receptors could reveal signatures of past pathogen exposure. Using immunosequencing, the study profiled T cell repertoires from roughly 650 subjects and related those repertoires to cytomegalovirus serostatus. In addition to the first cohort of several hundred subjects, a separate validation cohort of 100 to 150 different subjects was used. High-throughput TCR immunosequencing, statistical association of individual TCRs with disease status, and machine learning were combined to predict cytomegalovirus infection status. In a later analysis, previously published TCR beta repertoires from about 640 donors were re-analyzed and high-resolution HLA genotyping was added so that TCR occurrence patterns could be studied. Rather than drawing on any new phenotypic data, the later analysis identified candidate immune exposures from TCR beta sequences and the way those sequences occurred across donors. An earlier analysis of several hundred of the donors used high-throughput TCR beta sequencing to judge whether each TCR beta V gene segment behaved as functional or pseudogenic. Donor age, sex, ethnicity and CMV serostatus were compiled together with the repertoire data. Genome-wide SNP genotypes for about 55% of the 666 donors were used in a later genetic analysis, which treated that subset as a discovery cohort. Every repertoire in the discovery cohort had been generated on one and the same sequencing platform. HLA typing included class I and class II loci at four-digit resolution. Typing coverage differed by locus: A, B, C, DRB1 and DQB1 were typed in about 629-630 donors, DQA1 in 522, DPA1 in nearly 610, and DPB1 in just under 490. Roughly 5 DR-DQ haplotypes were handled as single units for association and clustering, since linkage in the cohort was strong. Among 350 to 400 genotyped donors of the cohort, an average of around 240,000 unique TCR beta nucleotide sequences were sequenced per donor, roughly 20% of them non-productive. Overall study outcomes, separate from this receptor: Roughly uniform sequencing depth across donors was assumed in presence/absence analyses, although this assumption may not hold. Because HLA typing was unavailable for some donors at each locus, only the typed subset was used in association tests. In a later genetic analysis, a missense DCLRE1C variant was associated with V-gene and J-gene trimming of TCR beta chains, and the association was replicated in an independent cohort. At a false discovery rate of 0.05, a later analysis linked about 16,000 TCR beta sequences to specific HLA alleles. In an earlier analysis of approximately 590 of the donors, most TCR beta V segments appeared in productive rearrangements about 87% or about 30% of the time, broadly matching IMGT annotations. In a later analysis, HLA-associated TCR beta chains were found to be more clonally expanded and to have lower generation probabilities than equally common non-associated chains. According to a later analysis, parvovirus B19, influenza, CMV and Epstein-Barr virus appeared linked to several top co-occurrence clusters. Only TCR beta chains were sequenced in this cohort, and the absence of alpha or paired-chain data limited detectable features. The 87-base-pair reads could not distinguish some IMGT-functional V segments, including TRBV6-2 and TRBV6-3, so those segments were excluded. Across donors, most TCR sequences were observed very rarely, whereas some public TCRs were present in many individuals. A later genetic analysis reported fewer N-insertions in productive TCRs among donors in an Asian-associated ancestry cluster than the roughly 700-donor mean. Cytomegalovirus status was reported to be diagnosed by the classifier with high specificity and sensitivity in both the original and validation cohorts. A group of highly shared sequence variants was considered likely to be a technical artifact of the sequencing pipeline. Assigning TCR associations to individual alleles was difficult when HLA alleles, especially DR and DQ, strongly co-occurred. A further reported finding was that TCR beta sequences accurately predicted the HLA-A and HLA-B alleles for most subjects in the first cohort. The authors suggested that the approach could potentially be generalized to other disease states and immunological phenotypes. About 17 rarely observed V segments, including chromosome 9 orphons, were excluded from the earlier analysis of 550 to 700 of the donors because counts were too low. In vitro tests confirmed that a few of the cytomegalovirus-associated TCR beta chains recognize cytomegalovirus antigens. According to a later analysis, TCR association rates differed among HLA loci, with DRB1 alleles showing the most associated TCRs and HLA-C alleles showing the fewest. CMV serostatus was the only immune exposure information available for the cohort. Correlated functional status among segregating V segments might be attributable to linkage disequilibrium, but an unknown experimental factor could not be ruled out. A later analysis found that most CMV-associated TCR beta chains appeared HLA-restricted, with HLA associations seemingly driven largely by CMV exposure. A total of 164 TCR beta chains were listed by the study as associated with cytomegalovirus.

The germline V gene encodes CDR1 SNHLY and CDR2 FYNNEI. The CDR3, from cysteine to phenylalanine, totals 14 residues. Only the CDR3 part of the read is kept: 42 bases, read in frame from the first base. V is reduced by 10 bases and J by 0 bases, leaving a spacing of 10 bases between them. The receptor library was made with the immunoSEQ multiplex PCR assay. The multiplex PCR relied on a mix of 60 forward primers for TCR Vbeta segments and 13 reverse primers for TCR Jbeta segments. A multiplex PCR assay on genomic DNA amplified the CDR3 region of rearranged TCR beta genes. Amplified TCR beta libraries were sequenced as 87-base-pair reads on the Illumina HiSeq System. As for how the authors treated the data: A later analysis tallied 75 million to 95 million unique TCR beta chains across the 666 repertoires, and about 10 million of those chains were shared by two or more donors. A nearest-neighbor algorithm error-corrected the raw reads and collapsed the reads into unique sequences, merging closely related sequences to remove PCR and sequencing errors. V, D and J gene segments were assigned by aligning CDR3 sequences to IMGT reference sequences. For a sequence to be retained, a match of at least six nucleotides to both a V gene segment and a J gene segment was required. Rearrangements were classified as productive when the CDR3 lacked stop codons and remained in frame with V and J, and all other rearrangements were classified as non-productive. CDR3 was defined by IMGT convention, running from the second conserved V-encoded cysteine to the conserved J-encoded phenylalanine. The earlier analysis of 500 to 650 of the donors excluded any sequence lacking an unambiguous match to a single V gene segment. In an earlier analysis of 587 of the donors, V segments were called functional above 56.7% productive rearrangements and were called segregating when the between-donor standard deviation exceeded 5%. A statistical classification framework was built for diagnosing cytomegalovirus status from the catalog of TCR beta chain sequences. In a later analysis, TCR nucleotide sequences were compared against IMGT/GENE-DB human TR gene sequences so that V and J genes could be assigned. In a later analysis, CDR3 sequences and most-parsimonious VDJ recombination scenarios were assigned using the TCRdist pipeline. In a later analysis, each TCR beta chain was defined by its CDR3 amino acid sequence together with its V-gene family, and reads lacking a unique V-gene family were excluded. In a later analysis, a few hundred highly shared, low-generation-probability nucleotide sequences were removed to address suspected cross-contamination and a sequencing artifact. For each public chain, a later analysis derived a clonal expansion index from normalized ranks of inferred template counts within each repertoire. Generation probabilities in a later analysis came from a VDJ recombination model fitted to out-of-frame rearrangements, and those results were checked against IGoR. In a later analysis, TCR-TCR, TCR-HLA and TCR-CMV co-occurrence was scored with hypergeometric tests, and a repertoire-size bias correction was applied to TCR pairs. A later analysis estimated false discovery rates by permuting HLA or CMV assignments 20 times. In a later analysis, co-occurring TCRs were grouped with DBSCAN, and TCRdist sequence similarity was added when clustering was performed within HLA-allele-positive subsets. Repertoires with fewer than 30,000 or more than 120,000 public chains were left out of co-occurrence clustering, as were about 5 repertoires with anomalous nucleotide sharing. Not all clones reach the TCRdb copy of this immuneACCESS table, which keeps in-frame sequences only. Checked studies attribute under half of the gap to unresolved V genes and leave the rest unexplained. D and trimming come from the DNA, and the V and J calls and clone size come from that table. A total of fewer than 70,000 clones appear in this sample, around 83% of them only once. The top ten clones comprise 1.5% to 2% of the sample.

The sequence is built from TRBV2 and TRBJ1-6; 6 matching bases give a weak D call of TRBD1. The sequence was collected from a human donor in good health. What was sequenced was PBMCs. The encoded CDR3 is CATIGGSYNSPLHF. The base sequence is TGTGCCACCATAGGGGGCTCCTATAATTCACCCCTCCACTTT.